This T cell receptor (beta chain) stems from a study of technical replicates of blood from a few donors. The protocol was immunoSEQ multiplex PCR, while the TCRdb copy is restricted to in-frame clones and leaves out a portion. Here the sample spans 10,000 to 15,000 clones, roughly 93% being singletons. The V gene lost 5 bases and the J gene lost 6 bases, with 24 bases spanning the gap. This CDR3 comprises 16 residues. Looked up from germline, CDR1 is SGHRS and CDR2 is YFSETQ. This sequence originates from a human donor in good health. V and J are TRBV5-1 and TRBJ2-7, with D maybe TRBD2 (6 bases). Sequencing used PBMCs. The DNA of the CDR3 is TGCGCCAGCAGTGGGGGAGGAGGGAGGCCGCTACGCGAGCAGTACTTC. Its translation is CASSGGGGRPLREQYF.